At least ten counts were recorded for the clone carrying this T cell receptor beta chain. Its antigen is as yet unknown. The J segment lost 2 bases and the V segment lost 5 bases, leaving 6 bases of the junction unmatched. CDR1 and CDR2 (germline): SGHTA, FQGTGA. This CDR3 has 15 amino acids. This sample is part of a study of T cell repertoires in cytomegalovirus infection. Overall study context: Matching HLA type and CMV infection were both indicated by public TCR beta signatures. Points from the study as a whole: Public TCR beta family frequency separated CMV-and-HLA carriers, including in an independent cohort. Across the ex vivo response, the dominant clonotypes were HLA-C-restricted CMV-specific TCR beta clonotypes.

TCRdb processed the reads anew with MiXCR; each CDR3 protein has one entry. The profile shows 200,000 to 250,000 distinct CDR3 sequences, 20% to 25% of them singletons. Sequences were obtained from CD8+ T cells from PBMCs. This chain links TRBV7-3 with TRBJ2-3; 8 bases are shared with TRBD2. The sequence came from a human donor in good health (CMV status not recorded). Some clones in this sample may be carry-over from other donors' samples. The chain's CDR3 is CASSPPGGPTDTQYF. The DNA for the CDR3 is TGTGCCAGCAGCCCCCCGGGGGGGCCCACAGATACGCAGTATTTT.